Below, 17 T cell receptor beta chains from the same sample are listed, as sequenced in a study of blood T cell repertoires in COVID-19. Clones were sequenced by immunoSEQ multiplex PCR, and TCRdb holds only the in-frame ones, with some missing. This sample carries roughly 80,000 clones, 88% of them seen once, and the ten largest clones take around 9.8%. Material for sequencing was peripheral blood. These receptors came from a human donor in a cohort sampled during active COVID-19.

V usage is TRBV27 and J usage is TRBJ1-4; 8 bases align to TRBD1. Trimming at V came to 8 bases and at J to 8 bases, leaving 7 bases not matched to a gene. Germline loops: CDR1 MNHEY, CDR2 SMNVEV (reference sequence). The CDR3 totals 13 residues. CDR3 amino acids: CASRFHRGEKLFF. DNA for the CDR3: TGTGCCAGCCGGTTCCACAGGGGGGAAAAACTGTTTTTT.

V and J are TRBV13 and TRBJ2-1, with unresolved D. The V and J ends lost 2 bases and 8 bases respectively, with 4 bases between them. CDR3 length equals 11 residues. Germline values: CDR1 PRHDT, CDR2 FYEKMQ (reference sequence). The CDR3 reads CASSLSYEQFF. DNA for the CDR3: TGTGCCAGCAGCTTAAGCTATGAGCAGTTCTTC. The whole variable domain, filled in from reference TRBV13 and TRBJ2-1, reads AAGVIQSPRHLIKEKRETATLKCYPIPRHDTVYWYQQGPGQDPQFLISFYEKMQSDKGSIPDRFSAQQFSDYHSELNMSSLELGDSALYFCASSLSYEQFFGPGTRLTVL.

Regarding this clone: The same CDR3 is also encoded by other DNA sequences in this sample. V usage is TRBV19 and J usage is TRBJ2-7; TRBD1 agrees at 9 bases. This CDR3 region has 14 residues. From germline, CDR1 is LNHDA and CDR2 SQIVND (reference sequence). The V gene end was trimmed by 1 base and the J gene end by 2 bases; junction bases not matched to a gene: 0. CDR3 region: CASSIGQGAYEQYF. The CDR3, as DNA: TGTGCCAGTAGTATAGGACAGGGGGCCTACGAGCAGTACTTC. Variable domain in full (rest from reference TRBV19 and TRBJ2-7): DGGITQSPKYLFRKEGQNVTLSCEQNLNHDAMYWYRQDPGQGLRLIYYSQIVNDFQKGDIAEGYSVSREKKESFPLTVTSAQKNPTAFYLCASSIGQGAYEQYFGPGTRLTVT.

CDR3: CASSPGDTDTQYF. The CDR3 nucleotides are TGTGCCAGCAGCCCCGGGGACACAGATACGCAGTATTTT. The V call is TRBV6-5, the J call TRBJ2-3; D might be TRBD2 (5 bases). Germline-derived CDR1 and CDR2 are MNHEY and SVGAGI. This CDR3 comprises 13 residues. V was clipped by 6 bases and J by 2 bases, with 9 bases between them.

This chain uses TRBV4-2 with TRBJ2-7; unclear D gene. The germline V gene has CDR1 LGHNA and CDR2 YNFKEQ. This CDR3 has 14 amino acids. V was shortened by 0 bases and J by 6 bases, with 12 bases between the two germline ends. DNA for the CDR3: TGTGCCAGCAGCCAAGATGTTGGGTCGGGCGAGCAGTACTTC. Encoded protein: CASSQDVGSGEQYF.

The V call is TRBV3-1 (or the pseudogene TRBV3-2), the J call TRBJ1-5; a weak D match, TRBD1 (5 bases). The V gene's germline CDR1 is LGHDT and CDR2 YNNKEL (reference sequence). V was shortened by 0 bases and J by 5 bases, with 11 bases between the two germline ends. The CDR3 has 15 residues. CDR3 residues: CASSQDSRVDQPQHF. CDR3 in DNA: TGTGCCAGCAGCCAAGACAGCAGGGTCGATCAGCCCCAGCATTTT.

V and J are TRBV10-3 and TRBJ1-3, with a tentative D call TRBD1 (6 bases). The V and J ends lost 11 bases and 2 bases respectively, with 16 bases between them. Germline V lookup: CDR1 ENHRY, CDR2 SYGVKD. The CDR3 extends over 14 amino acids. CDR3 in DNA: TGTGCCGCACAGGGATCGGGCGCTGGAAACACCATATATTTT. Encoded protein: CAAQGSGAGNTIYF.

The genes are TRBV6-6 and TRBJ2-1; D gene unclear. Germline V gene sequence: CDR1 MNHNY, CDR2 SVGAGI (reference sequence). Trimming removed 3 bases from V and 7 bases from J, with 7 bases in between. The length of the CDR3 is 12 residues. The DNA for the CDR3 is TGTGCCAGCAGTTATCGCCAGAATGAGCAGTTCTTC. This encodes CASSYRQNEQFF.

The rearrangement joins TRBV6-5 to TRBJ1-1, with 7 bases aligning to TRBD1. Germline V gene sequence: CDR1 MNHEY, CDR2 SVGAGI. This CDR3 region has 15 residues. V dropped 0 bases and J dropped 1; count of bases not matched to a gene: 2. The CDR3 sequence is CASSYSYRGNTEAFF. CDR3 nucleotide sequence: TGTGCCAGCAGTTACTCCTACAGGGGGAACACTGAAGCTTTCTTT.

This chain uses TRBV4-2 with TRBJ2-7; TRBD2 aligns across 10 bases. V shed 1 base and J 2 bases; nucleotides not matched to a gene: 5. This CDR3 contains 16 residues. Germline assignment: CDR1 LGHNA and CDR2 YNFKEQ. The CDR3: CASSQGLAGDPYEQYF. DNA of the CDR3: TGTGCCAGCAGCCAAGGGCTAGCGGGAGACCCCTACGAGCAGTACTTC.

This clone was detected a few times. The rearrangement links TRBV28 to TRBJ1-5, with 7 bases fitting TRBD1. This CDR3 region has 13 residues. The germline V gene encodes CDR1 MDHEN and CDR2 SYDVKM. This chain's CDR3 is CASQGESNQPQHF. CDR3 nucleotide sequence: TGTGCTTCCCAGGGGGAGAGCAATCAGCCCCAGCATTTT.

The chain joins TRBV7-2 to TRBJ1-1; a possible D gene is TRBD1 (6 bases). Germline CDR1 reads SGHTA; CDR2 reads FQGNSA. V was trimmed by 4 bases and J by 0 bases, leaving 12 bases between them. The CDR3 has 15 amino acids. The CDR3 region has the DNA TGTGCCAGCAGCTCCCGGACAGATATGAACACTGAAGCTTTCTTT. Translated: CASSSRTDMNTEAFF.

This chain connects TRBV28 to TRBJ2-2; D uncertain. This CDR3 spans 14 amino acids. The V and J ends lost 6 bases and 1 base respectively, with 9 bases between them. CDR1 is MDHEN and CDR2 is SYDVKM in the germline V gene. The CDR3 DNA sequence: TGTGCCAGCAGATTAGGGCAGAACACCGGGGAGCTGTTTTTT. Protein: CASRLGQNTGELFF. Drawing the rest from reference TRBV28 and TRBJ2-2, the complete variable domain is DVKVTQSSRYLVKRTGEKVFLECVQDMDHENMFWYRQDPGLGLRLIYFSYDVKMKEKGDIPEGYSVSREKKERFSLILESASTNQTSMYLCASRLGQNTGELFFGEGSRLTVL.

The V call is TRBV5-1, the J call TRBJ2-6; 13 bases match TRBD2. V lost 5 bases and J lost 2; bases outside the gene matches: 4. CDR1 and CDR2 from the germline V gene are SGHRS and YFSETQ. The CDR3 runs 17 residues. The CDR3 DNA sequence: TGCGCCAGCAGACCAGGACTAGCGGGAGCTGGGGCCAACGTCCTGACTTTC. This sequence encodes CASRPGLAGAGANVLTF.

In this sample, this clone turned up a few times. The V gene is TRBV3-1 (or the pseudogene TRBV3-2), the J gene TRBJ1-3; no definite D call. The CDR3 totals 14 residues. V was trimmed by 3 bases and J by 1 base, leaving 7 bases between them. The V gene's germline CDR1 is LGHDT and CDR2 YNNKEL (reference sequence). CDR3 region: CASSHRQSGNTIYF. CDR3 bases: TGTGCCAGCAGCCATCGACAATCTGGAAACACCATATATTTT.

The chain links TRBV13 to TRBJ2-5, with 9 nucleotides matching TRBD1. This CDR3 region has 18 residues. The trim removed 5 bases at V and 1 base at J, leaving 14 bases unmatched. Germline V gene lookup returns CDR1 PRHDT and CDR2 FYEKMQ (reference sequence). In nucleotides, the CDR3 is TGTGCCAGCAGCGCGCCTTCACCGGGACAGGGAGCCCAAGAGACCCAGTACTTC. Translation gives CASSAPSPGQGAQETQYF.

CDR3 residues: CSASGGVGIGEQFF. The DNA of the CDR3 is TGCAGTGCCAGTGGTGGGGTCGGGATCGGTGAGCAGTTCTTC. V gene TRBV20-1 combines with J gene TRBJ2-1, with D tentatively TRBD2 (5 bases). The V and J ends lost 6 bases and 9 bases respectively, with 21 bases between them. Germline CDR1 is DFQATT and CDR2 is SNEGSKA (reference sequence). The CDR3 contains 14 residues.